The T cell receptor (beta chain) under discussion was sequenced for a study of T-cell reconstitution after alpha-beta-depleted transplantation in children. Study-wide findings and caveats: By about two months after transplant, alpha-beta T cells reportedly arose from several hundred graft clones that had expanded.

This clonotype has a handful of counts. Its antigen is still unknown. TCRbeta library preparation incorporated unique molecular identifiers. Via MiXCR, TCRdb re-called the PCR reads, giving one row per CDR3 protein. The data contain about a million distinct CDR3 sequences, about 26% of them singletons. This CDR3 has 15 residues. Trimming removed 0 bases from V and 3 bases from J, with 9 bases in between. Germline assignment: CDR1 LNHNV and CDR2 YYDKDF (reference sequence). The rearrangement uses TRBV15 and TRBJ1-5; D remains ambiguous. This specimen was PBMCs, mostly from graft donor cells, taken 360 days after TCRalphabeta/CD19-depleted stem cell transplant. The clonotype was recovered from a boy under two years old who had a stem cell transplant for SCID, so the T cells may come from the graft donor. CDR3: CATSRDASDNQPQHF. Here the CDR3 DNA reads TGTGCCACCAGCAGAGATGCTTCCGACAATCAGCCCCAGCATTTT.